The present TCR beta chain was sequenced within a study of cytomegalovirus exposure and HLA in healthy donors. Broader study findings: Near-uniform donor sequencing depth was presumed by presence/absence analyses. For TCR beta chains, V- and J-gene trimming was later linked to a missense DCLRE1C variant.

With respect to this clone: Antigen specificity is unknown.

Trimming took off 5 bases at V and 3 bases at J, with 19 bases between the two ends. The CDR3 length is 16 residues. From germline, CDR1 is SEHNR and CDR2 FQNEAQ (reference sequence). The PCR was carried out with 60 Vbeta primers and 13 Jbeta primers. Generated by immunoSEQ multiplex PCR, the TCRdb table keeps only in-frame clones and is missing some. The sample includes 110,000 or so clones, under 80% of them seen just once. Specimen: PBMCs. The source is a woman aged 45-59 years in good health and CMV-seropositive. The chain is built from TRBV7-9 and TRBJ2-5; D perhaps matches TRBD2 (5 bases). CDR3 residues: CASSPSSQGLEETQYF. DNA of the CDR3: TGTGCCAGCAGCCCCTCGAGTCAAGGACTCGAAGAGACCCAGTACTTC.